The sequence of this TCR beta chain was determined in a study of cytomegalovirus exposure and HLA in healthy donors. The PCR ran on 60 Vbeta and 13 Jbeta primers. Sequencing used immunoSEQ multiplex PCR; TCRdb keeps in-frame clones, though not all of them. The table shows 150,000 to 200,000 clones, with roughly 85% occurring only once. Germline assignment: CDR1 SGDLS and CDR2 YYNGEE. The CDR3 runs to 14 residues. Germline trimming cut 7 bases from V and 2 bases from J; bases unmatched to any gene: 4. The chain employs TRBV9 and TRBJ2-2; 8 bases match TRBD1. The sequence was collected from a man between 18 and 35 years old in good health and CMV-seropositive. Sequencing was carried out using PBMCs. CDR3 region: CASRTGTNTGELFF. As DNA, the CDR3 is TGTGCCAGCCGGACAGGGACCAACACCGGGGAGCTGTTTTTT.